The 30 T cell receptor beta chains presented below share a single source sample, sequenced in a study of cytomegalovirus exposure and HLA in healthy donors. PCR amplification relied on 60 Vbeta primers (plus 13 Jbeta primers). The method was immunoSEQ multiplex PCR; TCRdb's version includes in-frame clones alone and lacks a portion of them. Here the sample spans 95,000 to 150,000 clones, approximately 15% being singletons. Sequences were obtained from PBMCs. The receptors come from a young woman in good health and CMV-seronegative.

The chain joins TRBV10-3 to TRBJ1-3; D uncertain. From germline, CDR1 is ENHRY and CDR2 SYGVKD. The CDR3 extends over 12 amino acids. V lost 11 bases to trimming and J lost 4 bases, with 12 bases between them. The CDR3 DNA is TGTGCCCTTGGGCCACCAGGAAACACCATATATTTT. This encodes CALGPPGNTIYF.

This clone was detected only a few times. This chain uses TRBV18 with TRBJ1-1, with TRBD1 matching over 7 bases. CDR3 length equals 15 residues. Trimming at V came to 3 bases and at J to 1 base, leaving 5 bases not matched to a gene. The germline gives CDR1 KGHSH, CDR2 LQKENI. The CDR3 coding sequence is TGTGCCAGCTCACCCGCGACAGGGAGGAACACTGAAGCTTTCTTT. Its protein product is CASSPATGRNTEAFF.

This sequence joins TRBV30 and TRBJ1-2; TRBD1 is a possible D gene (6 bases). Trimming pared 2 bases from V and 6 bases from J, leaving 13 bases between. This CDR3 has 13 amino acids. Looked up from germline, CDR1 is GTSNPN and CDR2 is SVGIG (reference sequence). In DNA, the CDR3 is TGTGCCTGGAGTTCCTGGGGGCTGGATGGCTACACCTTC. Translated: CAWSSWGLDGYTF. The entire variable domain, with the rest obtained from reference TRBV30 and TRBJ1-2, is as follows: SQTIHQWPATLVQPVGSPLSLECTVEGTSNPNLYWYRQAAGRGLQLLFYSVGIGQISSEVPQNLSASRPQDRQFILSSKKLLLSDSGFYLCAWSSWGLDGYTFGSGTRLTVV.

This clone was counted a few times. The genes are TRBV30 and TRBJ2-5; D possibly corresponds to TRBD1 (7 bases). V was shortened by 3 bases and J by 5 bases, with 10 bases between the two germline ends. Germline-derived CDR1 and CDR2 are GTSNPN and SVGIG (reference sequence). The CDR3 length is 12 residues. The CDR3: CAWSAGGETQYF. The CDR3 DNA is TGTGCCTGGAGCGCAGGGGGGGAGACCCAGTACTTC.

V and J are TRBV6-1 and TRBJ2-7; TRBD1 is a possible D gene (6 bases). The CDR3 contains 15 residues. V was pared by 1 base and J by 0 bases, with 10 bases between. Germline V CDR1 and CDR2: MNHNS, SASEGT. DNA for the CDR3: TGTGCCAGCAGTGAAGAGACAGGACACTCCTACGAGCAGTACTTC. This translates into CASSEETGHSYEQYF.

The rearrangement joins TRBV9 to TRBJ2-1; 13 bases are a match to TRBD2. The CDR3 length is 15 residues. Germline V CDR1 and CDR2: SGDLS, YYNGEE. The ends lost 0 bases at V and 8 bases at J; junction bases unmatched: 2. CDR3 protein: CASSVGTSGGDEQFF. The CDR3 bases are TGTGCCAGCAGCGTAGGGACTAGCGGGGGTGATGAGCAGTTCTTC.

The gene calls are TRBV30 and TRBJ2-3, with a weak D call TRBD2 (7 bases). V lost 3 bases to trimming and J lost 2 bases, with 15 bases between them. The CDR3 loop spans 15 amino acids. In germline, CDR1 is GTSNPN, CDR2 SVGIG (reference sequence). DNA of the CDR3: TGTGCCTGGAGCTGGGGGGGCCCCAACACAGATACGCAGTATTTT. This encodes CAWSWGGPNTDTQYF.

The chain links TRBV30 to TRBJ1-5; 7 nucleotides align to TRBD1. V lost 4 bases, J lost 5 bases, and 11 bases stayed unmatched. The CDR3 loop spans 15 amino acids. In germline, CDR1 is GTSNPN, CDR2 SVGIG (reference sequence). CDR3 protein: CAWTMTGTSDQPQHF. CDR3 DNA sequence: TGTGCCTGGACCATGACAGGGACATCTGATCAGCCCCAGCATTTT.

In this sample, this clone turned up a few times. This sequence joins TRBV7-2 and TRBJ1-4; a possible D gene is TRBD1 (5 bases). The V gene lost 6 bases and the J gene lost 0 bases, with 14 bases spanning the gap. Germline assignment: CDR1 SGHTA and CDR2 FQGNSA. CDR3 length: 16 amino acids. CDR3 nucleotides: TGTGCCAGCAGAACTGACCAGGGTGCAACTAATGAAAAACTGTTTTTT. Its translation is CASRTDQGATNEKLFF.

This sequence joins TRBV5-6 and TRBJ2-3; TRBD1 matches at 7 bases. With V trimmed by 5 bases and J by 0 bases, 6 bases remained unmatched. The germline gives CDR1 SGHDT, CDR2 YYEEEE. The CDR3 is 15 residues long. The CDR3 loop is CASSQDRTSTDTQYF. In DNA form, the CDR3 reads TGTGCCAGCAGTCAGGACAGGACAAGCACAGATACGCAGTATTTT.

This clone came up a few times. The rearrangement links TRBV28 to TRBJ2-2; 9 bases are shared with TRBD2. CDR3 size: 16 residues. V shed 3 bases, J shed 2 bases, and the junction held 4 bases outside the gene matches. Germline lookup yields CDR1 MDHEN and CDR2 SYDVKM. The CDR3 DNA reads TGTGCCAGCAGTTTTGTTAGCGGGAGAAACACCGGGGAGCTGTTTTTT. It translates to CASSFVSGRNTGELFF.

The chain joins TRBV5-1 to TRBJ2-3; 7 bases agree with TRBD2. Germline values: CDR1 SGHRS, CDR2 YFSETQ. The CDR3 is 15 residues long. Trimming took 3 bases from V and 4 from J; bases not matched to a gene: 8. The CDR3 coding sequence is TGCGCCAGCAGCTCCGGACTAGGCGGGGCAGATACGCAGTATTTT. It specifies CASSSGLGGADTQYF.

The chain has TRBV6-5 and TRBJ2-7, with D perhaps matching TRBD1 (6 bases). Trimming stripped 7 bases from V and 2 bases from J, with 18 bases between. Germline loops: CDR1 MNHEY, CDR2 SVGAGI. This CDR3 spans 15 amino acids. Here the CDR3 DNA reads TGTGCCAGCACCCTAAACCCCAGGGGAGCCTACGAGCAGTACTTC. Amino acid sequence: CASTLNPRGAYEQYF.

This clone was recorded a few times. V gene TRBV21-1 combines with J gene TRBJ2-7; the table calls TRBD2, which could not be checked here. TRBV21-1 has pseudogene status. The CDR3 length is 17 residues. The CDR3 region has the DNA TGTGCCAGCAGCAAACCTCCGGGACTAGCGGGAGTCTACGAGCAGTACTTC. Amino acid sequence: CASSKPPGLAGVYEQYF.

This clone was seen more than once but under ten times. The V call is TRBV29-1, the J call TRBJ2-5; 10 nucleotides align to TRBD1. Losses at the gene ends were 3 bases for V and 5 bases for J; bases not matched to a gene: 12. CDR1 and CDR2 (germline): SQVTM, ANQGSEA. The CDR3 runs to 16 residues. The CDR3 nucleotides read TGCAGCGTTGATTTCCCGGACAGGGGGGGTAGGGAGACCCAGTACTTC. As protein: CSVDFPDRGGRETQYF.

This clone was counted a few times. The chain combines TRBV5-1 with TRBJ2-5, with 7 bases fitting TRBD1. This CDR3 spans 14 amino acids. Looked up from germline, CDR1 is SGHRS and CDR2 is YFSETQ. V shed 0 bases and J 4 bases; nucleotides not matched to a gene: 3. The CDR3 nucleotides read TGCGCCAGCAGCTTGGACACAGGGGTAGAGACCCAGTACTTC. It encodes CASSLDTGVETQYF.

This clone was picked up a small number of times. The V and J genes are TRBV27 and TRBJ2-6; tentatively, D is TRBD2 (5 bases). The CDR3 has 14 residues. V was shortened by 4 bases and J by 2 bases, with 6 bases between the two germline ends. Per germline, CDR1 MNHEY and CDR2 SMNVEV (reference sequence). DNA for the CDR3: TGTGCCAGCAGTTCCGGGACTGGGGCCAACGTCCTGACTTTC. Translation gives CASSSGTGANVLTF.

This clone was detected only a few times. This chain uses TRBV7-8 with TRBJ1-5; 7 bases agree with TRBD1. V dropped 4 bases and J dropped 0; count of bases not matched to a gene: 6. In germline, CDR1 is SGHVS, CDR2 FQNEAQ. The CDR3 is 16 amino acids. Here the CDR3 reads CASSSPTGNSNQPQHF. The DNA for the CDR3 is TGTGCCAGCAGCTCACCGACAGGGAATAGCAATCAGCCCCAGCATTTT.

This chain connects TRBV2 to TRBJ2-1; 7 bases are a match to TRBD1. Losses at the gene ends were 4 bases for V and 1 base for J; bases not matched to a gene: 4. The germline V gene encodes CDR1 SNHLY and CDR2 FYNNEI. The CDR3 covers 15 residues. The CDR3 coding sequence is TGTGCCAGCAGTGGGGGCAGGGGGTCCTACAATGAGCAGTTCTTC. Translation: CASSGGRGSYNEQFF.

This chain connects TRBV5-1 to TRBJ2-7; D is unclear. CDR3 length: 14 residues. Germline V gene data show CDR1 as SGHRS and CDR2 as YFSETQ. V was cut by 4 bases and J by 3 bases, with 14 bases left in between. The CDR3 DNA reads as TGCGCCAGCAGCATAACAGCCAACAACTACGAGCAGTACTTC. Its translation: CASSITANNYEQYF.

This clone has more than one count but fewer than ten. The chain joins TRBV30 to TRBJ2-3; TRBD2 aligns across 8 bases. The CDR3 sequence is 15 residues long. V shed 3 bases, J shed 2 bases, and the junction held 7 bases outside the gene matches. Germline V gene sequence: CDR1 GTSNPN, CDR2 SVGIG (reference sequence). In DNA, the CDR3 is TGTGCCTGGAGGTTAAGCGGGGGCCCCACAGATACGCAGTATTTT. As protein: CAWRLSGGPTDTQYF.

This chain connects TRBV13 to TRBJ2-7; tentatively, D is TRBD1 (6 bases). This CDR3 comprises 13 residues. V was pared by 1 base and J by 3 bases, with 7 bases between. Germline lookup yields CDR1 PRHDT and CDR2 FYEKMQ (reference sequence). As DNA, the CDR3 is TGTGCCAGCAGCTTAGCCAGGGGCTACGAGCAGTACTTC. This encodes CASSLARGYEQYF.

This clone was observed a few times. The V call is TRBV19, the J call TRBJ2-2, with a weak D call TRBD2 (6 bases). Trimming cost V 3 bases and J 7 bases, with 18 bases left between them. Germline V gene lookup returns CDR1 LNHDA and CDR2 SQIVND (reference sequence). The CDR3 is 16 residues long. The CDR3 bases are TGTGCCAGTAGTATTACACCCGGGAGAGGAGACGGGGAGCTGTTTTTT. Protein product: CASSITPGRGDGELFF.

This clone has at least ten counts. This chain connects TRBV11-2 to TRBJ2-4; 8 positions agree with TRBD2. CDR3 length: 18 residues. The V gene end was trimmed by 4 bases and the J gene end by 1 base; junction bases not matched to a gene: 12. Germline V lookup: CDR1 SGHAT, CDR2 FQNNGV. The CDR3 sequence: CASSSDGTRGFAKNIQYF. The CDR3 region has the DNA TGTGCCAGCAGCTCCGATGGGACTAGAGGGTTCGCCAAAAACATTCAGTACTTC.

This clone was counted only a few times. The genes are TRBV27 and TRBJ1-2; D unclear. The germline V gene encodes CDR1 MNHEY and CDR2 SMNVEV (reference sequence). CDR3 size: 13 residues. V gave up 6 bases and J gave up 8 bases, with 16 bases separating them. CDR3 DNA: TGTGCCAGCAGCCCTTTTTCTTTCCGGGGCTACACCTTC. Translated, it gives CASSPFSFRGYTF.

This clone was seen a few times. The gene calls are TRBV19 and TRBJ1-1; 8 nucleotides agree with TRBD1. The CDR3 is 17 amino acids. J gave up 0 bases and V 3 bases, and 9 bases lay outside the gene matches. CDR1 is LNHDA, CDR2 SQIVND, per germline (reference sequence). CDR3 nucleotide sequence: TGTGCCAGTAGTATCCTCCGGGAGACAGGGGTGAACACTGAAGCTTTCTTT. Translation gives CASSILRETGVNTEAFF.

V gene TRBV13 combines with J gene TRBJ1-3; 9 bases match TRBD1. This CDR3 has 13 amino acids. V shed 4 bases and J 7 bases; nucleotides not matched to a gene: 2. Per the germline V gene, CDR1 is PRHDT and CDR2 is FYEKMQ (reference sequence). The CDR3 nucleotides read TGTGCCAGCAGCTCCGACAGGGGGAACACCATATATTTT. Residues: CASSSDRGNTIYF.

The count of this clone is one. The V and J genes are TRBV20-1 and TRBJ2-7, with 7 positions matching TRBD2. Germline CDR1 and CDR2: DFQATT and SNEGSKA (reference sequence). The CDR3 length is 11 residues. V lost 5 bases, J lost 7 bases, and 5 bases stayed unmatched. CDR3 protein: CSARTRWEQYF. CDR3 in DNA: TGCAGTGCTCGGACTAGGTGGGAGCAGTACTTC.

In its sample, this clone was seen a few times. The rearrangement joins TRBV28 to TRBJ1-5; 7 bases are shared with TRBD1. V lost 6 bases to trimming and J lost 3 bases; unmatched junction nucleotides: 5. Germline lookup yields CDR1 MDHEN and CDR2 SYDVKM. The CDR3 is made up of 14 amino acids. In DNA, the CDR3 is TGTGCCAGCAGCCCTGACAGGGACAATCAGCCCCAGCATTTT. Residues: CASSPDRDNQPQHF.

The chain is built from TRBV7-2 and TRBJ2-3; no definite D call. Germline V gene sequence: CDR1 SGHTA, CDR2 FQGNSA. The CDR3 is made up of 15 amino acids. V was clipped by 3 bases and J by 0 bases, with 10 bases between them. The CDR3 DNA follows: TGTGCCAGCAGCTTTCAGTCTTCTAGCACAGATACGCAGTATTTT. Translation: CASSFQSSSTDTQYF. Full variable domain (missing parts from reference TRBV7-2 and TRBJ2-3): GAGVSQSPSNKVTEKGKDVELRCDPISGHTALYWYRQSLGQGLEFLIYFQGNSAPDKSGLPSDRFSAERTGGSVSTLTIQRTQQEDSAVYLCASSFQSSSTDTQYFGPGTRLTVL.